Here is one T cell receptor beta chain with its context. Original processing notes: Amplification of reference gene primers was used by the study to estimate nucleated cell counts. Clones were sequenced by immunoSEQ multiplex PCR, and TCRdb holds only the in-frame ones, with some missing. The V and J calls and clone size come from that table; D and trimming were worked out from the DNA. The data show about 330,000 clones, roughly 90% seen once. This entry belongs to a study of blood T cell repertoires in COVID-19. Across the whole study: The samples span acute and convalescent COVID-19 from the United States, Italy and Spain. From T cells, B-cell-depleted T cells, or PBMCs came the material, which was cDNA or gDNA.

V was clipped by 5 bases and J by 5 bases, with 21 bases between them. Germline V gives CDR1 MGHRA, CDR2 YSYEKL. This CDR3 comprises 16 residues. The sample comprised peripheral blood. The rearrangement uses TRBV4-1 and TRBJ1-1, with D maybe TRBD1 (6 bases). This TCR derives from a woman aged 45 to 65 with active or convalescent COVID-19. In DNA, the CDR3 is TGCGCCAGCAGCTTACTAGGACAGCTCACGCAGACTGAAGCTTTCTTT. Translated: CASSLLGQLTQTEAFF.